The 19 T cell receptor beta chains below were found in one sample sequenced in a study of CD8+ T cells in alopecia areata. Sequencing templates came from extracted RNA that was reverse transcribed into cDNA. Assay used: immunoSEQ multiplex PCR; TCRdb lists only in-frame clones, some missing. Of 110,000 to 150,000 clones in the sample, roughly half were seen once. The sequencing used CD4+ T cells sorted from blood, collected at week 0. These receptors were taken from a human donor with alopecia areata.

As regards this clone: An end of the junction differs from the germline gene, which may be a read error. This chain uses TRBV30 with TRBJ2-1; the match to TRBD2 covers 7 bases. Germline lookup yields CDR1 GTSNPN and CDR2 SVGIG (reference sequence). This CDR3 contains 10 residues. The CDR3 loop reads CAWSKRTRIF. DNA for the CDR3: TGTGCCTGGAGTAAAAGGACTAGAATCTTC.

This chain connects TRBV28 to TRBJ1-6; D is unresolved. The CDR3 extends over 14 amino acids. Germline V gene sequence: CDR1 MDHEN, CDR2 SYDVKM. Trimming removed 5 bases from V and 9 bases from J, with 14 bases in between. Here the CDR3 DNA reads TGTGCCAGCAGTACCCAAACCCGGGGTTCACCCCTCCACTTT. Its translation is CASSTQTRGSPLHF.

The CDR3 is CSVEVGGRTDTQYF. Written as DNA, the CDR3 is TGCAGCGTTGAGGTCGGGGGGCGCACAGATACGCAGTATTTT. The genes are TRBV29-1 and TRBJ2-3, with D tentatively TRBD2 (7 bases). This CDR3 has 14 residues. Trimming cost V 3 bases and J 1 base, with 11 bases left between them. The germline gives CDR1 SQVTM, CDR2 ANQGSEA.

This clone appeared a few times. The genes are TRBV9 and TRBJ2-2; TRBD2 agrees at 9 bases. The CDR3 runs to 16 residues. V lost 0 bases, J lost 6 bases, and 6 bases stayed unmatched. Germline V CDR1 and CDR2: SGDLS, YYNGEE. The DNA of the CDR3 is TGTGCCAGCAGCGTAGCCGCTAGCGGGATCGCCGGGGAGCTGTTTTTT. Its translation: CASSVAASGIAGELFF. The full variable domain, with the rest looked up from reference TRBV9 and TRBJ2-2, is DSGVTQTPKHLITATGQRVTLRCSPRSGDLSVYWYQQSLDQGLQFLIQYYNGEERAKGNILERFSAQQFPDLHSELNLSSLELGDSALYFCASSVAASGIAGELFFGEGSRLTVL.

The CDR3 here is CASSPPGPAGQKLFF. As DNA, the CDR3 is TGTGCCAGCTCACCACCCGGCCCCGCGGGCCAAAAACTGTTTTTT. This chain joins TRBV18 and TRBJ1-4; D is ambiguous. The V gene lost 0 bases and the J gene lost 9 bases, with 14 bases spanning the gap. Looked up from germline, CDR1 is KGHSH and CDR2 is LQKENI. This CDR3 is built from 15 residues.

The chain employs TRBV27 and TRBJ1-1; D call uncertain. The germline gives CDR1 MNHEY, CDR2 SMNVEV (reference sequence). CDR3 length: 13 residues. Trimming took 5 bases from V and 0 from J, leaving 7 bases between them. The CDR3 sequence is CASSLDMNTEAFF. Here the CDR3 DNA reads TGTGCCAGCAGTCTGGATATGAACACTGAAGCTTTCTTT.

The chain employs TRBV9 and TRBJ2-7; the match to TRBD1 covers 9 bases. The germline V gene encodes CDR1 SGDLS and CDR2 YYNGEE. The CDR3 length is 15 residues. V lost 0 bases and J lost 3; bases outside the gene matches: 4. CDR3 amino acids: CASSVGVTGGYEQYF. CDR3 nucleotides: TGTGCCAGCAGCGTAGGAGTGACAGGGGGCTACGAGCAGTACTTC. Based on the CDR3 plus reference TRBV9 and TRBJ2-7, the full variable domain is DSGVTQTPKHLITATGQRVTLRCSPRSGDLSVYWYQQSLDQGLQFLIQYYNGEERAKGNILERFSAQQFPDLHSELNLSSLELGDSALYFCASSVGVTGGYEQYFGPGTRLTVT.

The CDR3: CASSQGTLFSYNEQFF. CDR3 DNA sequence: TGCGCCAGCAGCCAGGGCACCCTTTTCTCCTACAATGAGCAGTTCTTC. The chain combines TRBV4-1 with TRBJ2-1; no definite D call. Trimming left V 3 bases short and J 0 bases short, with 12 bases between. Germline loops: CDR1 MGHRA, CDR2 YSYEKL. The CDR3 sequence is 16 residues long.

V usage is TRBV9 and J usage is TRBJ2-5; 12 bases are shared with TRBD2. Per the germline V gene, CDR1 is SGDLS and CDR2 is YYNGEE. V was clipped by 3 bases and J by 2 bases; unmatched bases: 5. This CDR3 has 16 amino acids. This chain's CDR3 is CASSAGTSGFQETQYF. CDR3 in DNA: TGTGCCAGCAGCGCCGGGACTAGCGGGTTTCAAGAGACCCAGTACTTC.

V gene TRBV6-5 combines with J gene TRBJ1-5, with 9 bases fitting TRBD1. This CDR3 region has 15 residues. CDR1 and CDR2 from the germline V gene are MNHEY and SVGAGI. V shed 7 bases, J shed 6 bases, and the junction held 10 bases outside the gene matches. The CDR3 sequence: CASISGTGLAQPQHF. The CDR3 DNA follows: TGTGCCAGCATTTCCGGGACAGGGTTGGCTCAGCCCCAGCATTTT.

The rearrangement links TRBV9 to TRBJ1-2, with TRBD1 as a possible D gene (5 bases). CDR3 length equals 15 residues. CDR1 is SGDLS and CDR2 is YYNGEE in the germline V gene. V was shortened by 0 bases and J by 8 bases, with 17 bases between the two germline ends. CDR3 sequence reads: CASSVGPSEGKGYTF. The DNA for the CDR3 is TGTGCCAGCAGCGTAGGTCCCTCGGAGGGGAAAGGCTACACCTTC.

CDR3 amino acids: CATSRDSIRTHNQPQHF. The DNA for the CDR3 is TGTGCCACCAGCAGAGATTCCATTCGGACCCACAATCAGCCCCAGCATTTT. The chain couples TRBV15 to TRBJ1-5; D remains unclear. Looked up from germline, CDR1 is LNHNV and CDR2 is YYDKDF (reference sequence). The CDR3 length is 17 residues. Deletions cut 0 bases from V and 3 bases from J, with 15 bases between. Filled out from reference TRBV15 and TRBJ1-5, the complete variable domain reads DAMVIQNPRYQVTQFGKPVTLSCSQTLNHNVMYWYQQKSSQAPKLLFHYYDKDFNNEADTPDNFQSRRPNTSFCFLDIRSPGLGDTAMYLCATSRDSIRTHNQPQHFGDGTRLSIL.

This clone appeared a few times. The V call is TRBV4-3, the J call TRBJ2-2; 8 bases are a match to TRBD1. V trimming: 0 bases; J trimming: 2 bases; junction bases outside the gene matches: 2. The germline V gene has CDR1 LGHNA and CDR2 YSLEER. The CDR3 totals 16 residues. Here the CDR3 DNA reads TGCGCCAGCAGCCAAGAGGGACAGGCAAACACCGGGGAGCTGTTTTTT. Translation: CASSQEGQANTGELFF.

CDR3 sequence reads: CASSPIQGWDGYTF. The CDR3 DNA follows: TGCGCCAGCAGCCCGATACAGGGGTGGGATGGCTACACCTTC. This chain links TRBV5-1 with TRBJ1-2; 7 bases agree with TRBD1. The junction had 9 bases not matched to a gene; V was cut back by 4 bases and J by 6 bases. This CDR3 is built from 14 residues. Germline V lookup: CDR1 SGHRS, CDR2 YFSETQ.

J is TRBJ2-2 and V is TRBV18; TRBD2 matches at 12 bases. Germline CDR1 is KGHSH and CDR2 is LQKENI. The CDR3 totals 15 residues. The trim removed 4 bases at V and 5 bases at J, leaving 2 bases unmatched. CDR3 sequence reads: CASSQLAGGTGELFF. Here the CDR3 DNA reads TGTGCCAGCTCACAACTAGCGGGAGGAACCGGGGAGCTGTTTTTT.

The V call is TRBV19, the J call TRBJ2-6; 10 bases agree with TRBD1. V shed 4 bases, J shed 3 bases, and the junction held 9 bases outside the gene matches. Germline CDR1 reads LNHDA; CDR2 reads SQIVND (reference sequence). CDR3 length equals 18 residues. The CDR3 is CASSTWDRGKDGANVLTF. CDR3 bases: TGTGCCAGTAGTACCTGGGACAGGGGAAAGGATGGGGCCAACGTCCTGACTTTC.

This clone appeared once. The chain joins TRBV28 to TRBJ2-7; D unclear. The V gene's germline CDR1 is MDHEN and CDR2 SYDVKM. The ends were cut back, 5 bases at V and 1 base at J, with 15 bases in the middle. The CDR3 has 15 residues. As DNA, the CDR3 is TGTGCCAGCAGTGGCGGTAATGTCAGATCCTACGAGCAGTACTTC. The encoded protein is CASSGGNVRSYEQYF.

The CDR3, as DNA: TGTGCCTGGAGTGTACAGGGGGCGGGAGAGACCCAGTACTTC. It yields the protein CAWSVQGAGETQYF. V and J are TRBV30 and TRBJ2-5, with TRBD1 matching over 9 bases. The CDR3 is made up of 14 amino acids. Germline lookup yields CDR1 GTSNPN and CDR2 SVGIG (reference sequence). The junction had 3 bases not matched to a gene; V was cut back by 0 bases and J by 4 bases.

Worth noting for this clone: The same CDR3 is also encoded by other DNA sequences in this sample. The chain uses TRBV29-1 and TRBJ2-5, with D unclear. Germline assignment: CDR1 SQVTM and CDR2 ANQGSEA. The CDR3 is 12 residues long. Trimming took off 4 bases at V and 1 base at J, with 7 bases between the two ends. CDR3 nucleotides: TGCAGCGTTGGGGCCAGCCAAGAGACCCAGTACTTC. Its protein is CSVGASQETQYF.